The source of this TCR beta chain is a study of blood T cell repertoires in COVID-19. This CDR3 contains 15 residues. V gave up 4 bases and J gave up 3 bases, with 15 bases separating them. Looked up from germline, CDR1 is MDHEN and CDR2 is SYDVKM. Sequencing used immunoSEQ multiplex PCR; TCRdb keeps in-frame clones, though not all of them. Of around 400,000 clones in the sample, approximately 88% were seen once. Source material: peripheral blood. This clonotype was obtained from a man aged 35 to 55 with acute or convalescent COVID-19. The chain combines TRBV28 with TRBJ2-5; a weak D match, TRBD2 (5 bases). The CDR3: CASSSPGIVEETQYF. CDR3 sequence (DNA): TGTGCCAGCAGTTCCCCCGGGATAGTAGAAGAGACCCAGTACTTC.